A selection of T cell receptor beta chains follows, all from one sample in a study of blood T cell repertoires in COVID-19. Sequencing was performed with immunoSEQ multiplex PCR; in TCRdb, only in-frame clones are kept and a portion is missing. The sample holds roughly 100,000 clones, approximately 80% seen once. The specimen sequenced was peripheral blood. These receptors were collected from a human donor in a cohort sampled during active or convalescent COVID-19. The CDR3 runs from the conserved cysteine through the conserved F or W. The order of the fields is clone size, D gene, V gene, J gene, CDR3 DNA, CDR3 protein. The D gene is left open where the match is weak. Size is stated for part of the rows, as once, few or many counts, or as a class when the clone is expanded.

-	TRBD1	TRBV10-3	TRBJ2-7	TGTGCCATCAGCGTCCGGGACAGGGACGCCTACGAGCAGTACTTC	CAISVRDRDAYEQYF
-	TRBD1	TRBV19	TRBJ1-6	TGTGCCAGTGGCGCAGGGGGTGGACCCCTCCACTTT	CASGAGGGPLHF
-	-	TRBV12-3/TRBV12-4	TRBJ2-2	TGTGCCAGCAGTAGTAGCCCATACGGGGAGCTGTTTTTT	CASSSSPYGELFF
-	TRBD1	TRBV24-1	TRBJ2-7	TGTGCCACCAGTGACCCAAGACAGGGTAGATCCTACGAGCAGTACTTC	CATSDPRQGRSYEQYF
-	TRBD1	TRBV28	TRBJ1-4	TGTGCCAGCAGGACCTTCTTTACCGGGACAGGGAGGGAAAAACTGTTTTTT	CASRTFFTGTGREKLFF
-	-	TRBV7-3	TRBJ2-2	TGTGCCAGCAGCCCACTAGGAAGTTCCAAACCAGGAACCGGGGAGCTGTTTTTT	CASSPLGSSKPGTGELFF
-	-	TRBV2	TRBJ2-2	TGTGCCAGCAGTGGGTGGGGCCACACCGGGGAGCTGTTTTTT	CASSGWGHTGELFF
-	-	TRBV7-2	TRBJ1-1	TGTGCCAGCAGCCCCCTATCTGAAGCTTTCTTT	CASSPLSEAFF
-	-	TRBV19	TRBJ1-5	TGTGCCAGTAGTATATTAATCGGTCGCAGGGGTGATCAGCCCCAGCATTTT	CASSILIGRRGDQPQHF
few	TRBD1	TRBV10-2	TRBJ1-1	TGCGCCAGCAGTGGACGGGACAGCAACACTGAAGCTTTCTTT	CASSGRDSNTEAFF
-	TRBD1	TRBV5-5	TRBJ1-1	TGTGCCAGCAGCTTTTACCAGGGGGCAGGGACTGAAGCTTTCTTT	CASSFYQGAGTEAFF
-	TRBD1	TRBV5-1	TRBJ2-2	TGCGCCAGCAGCTTGGGACAGGGGGACACCGGGGAGCTGTTTTTT	CASSLGQGDTGELFF
-	TRBD1	TRBV6-5	TRBJ1-1	TGTGCCAGCAGATCGACAGGGAGGCACACTGAAGCTTTCTTT	CASRSTGRHTEAFF
-	-	TRBV30	TRBJ2-7	TGTGCCTGGAATTCTGGACTCCAAGGGTACGAGCAGTACTTC	CAWNSGLQGYEQYF
few	TRBD1	TRBV15	TRBJ2-7	TGTGCCACCAGCCAGGGACAGGGCAAGTACTTC	CATSQGQGKYF
-	-	TRBV19	TRBJ1-4	TGTGCCAGTAGTATGCTGCGGCAAAAACTGTTTTTT	CASSMLRQKLFF
-	-	TRBV7-8	TRBJ2-5	TGTGCCAGCAGCGGGCCCGGGGCAGGGAGGGAGACCCAGTACTTC	CASSGPGAGRETQYF
-	-	TRBV14	TRBJ2-1	TGTGCCAGCAGCCAAGATGCCCTTGGGGGGAAGGGACCCAATGAGCAGTTCTTC	CASSQDALGGKGPNEQFF
-	-	TRBV4-3	TRBJ2-3	TGCCCCAGCAGCCACGACGCCCCCGGGGGGTGGGGGGCTTCAGATACGCAGTATTTT	CPSSHDAPGGWGASDTQYF
once	TRBD1	TRBV5-1	TRBJ1-1	TGCGCCAGCAGCTTGGCGGGACAGGGTTTAGTAGGGTTGAACACTGAAGCTTTCTTT	CASSLAGQGLVGLNTEAFF
few	-	TRBV19	TRBJ1-5	TGTGCCAGTAGTAAAGAGCCAGGGCGGGAAAATCAGCCCCAGCATTTT	CASSKEPGRENQPQHF
-	-	TRBV7-2	TRBJ2-5	TGTGCCAGCAGCAACGACCAGGGGCAAGAGACCCAGTACTTC	CASSNDQGQETQYF
-	-	TRBV7-9	TRBJ2-1	TGTGCCAGCAGAACAACAGGGGAGCAGTTCTTC	CASRTTGEQFF
-	-	TRBV6-2/TRBV6-3	TRBJ2-7	TGTGCCAGCAGTTACAGCCGGTATGAGGATACCTACGAGCAGTACTTC	CASSYSRYEDTYEQYF
once	-	TRBV10-2	TRBJ2-2	TGCGCCAGCAGTGAGTCTGTTGGCAGGGCGAACACCGGGGAGCTGTTTTTT	CASSESVGRANTGELFF
-	-	TRBV4-3	TRBJ1-2	TGCGCCAGCAGCCAAGTCGTCCGAGGGGGTGGCTACACCTTC	CASSQVVRGGGYTF
-	-	TRBV5-1	TRBJ2-1	TGCGCCAGCAGCCCCCGGAAATCCGCGGGCAATGAGCAGTTCTTC	CASSPRKSAGNEQFF
-	TRBD1	TRBV5-1	TRBJ1-6	TGCGCCAGCGGCCCGGGGACAGGGGAAAATTCACCCCTCCACTTT	CASGPGTGENSPLHF
-	-	TRBV7-9	TRBJ1-4	TGTGCCAGCAGCCACAAGGGACAATACGAAAAACTGTTTTTT	CASSHKGQYEKLFF
-	TRBD1	TRBV10-3	TRBJ2-3	TGTGCCATCAGTGATTTGGGACAGGGAACAGATACGCAGTATTTT	CAISDLGQGTDTQYF
-	-	TRBV2	TRBJ2-1	TGTGCCAGCAGGGCCAGGGGCTCGTTTTTTTACAATGAGCAGTTCTTC	CASRARGSFFYNEQFF
-	TRBD2	TRBV7-2	TRBJ2-1	TGTGCCAGCAAAGGACCGATAGCGGGGACTTCCTACAATGAGCAGTTCTTC	CASKGPIAGTSYNEQFF
-	TRBD1	TRBV28	TRBJ1-2	TGTGCCAGCAGTTTATTAGGGGGCGGTGGCTACACCTTC	CASSLLGGGGYTF
-	TRBD2	TRBV6-5	TRBJ2-3	TGTGCCAGCAGACATCGGGGGGGCCGCACAGATACGCAGTATTTT	CASRHRGGRTDTQYF
-	-	TRBV2	TRBJ1-1	TGTGCCAGCAGTGAAATGCGAGGAGGCACTGAAGCTTTCTTT	CASSEMRGGTEAFF
-	-	TRBV12-3/TRBV12-4	TRBJ1-2	TGTGCCAGCAGGAACAGGGCTAACTATGGCTACACCTTC	CASRNRANYGYTF
few	TRBD1	TRBV27	TRBJ1-2	TGTGCCAGCAGCCCCGGGACAGGGGGCTACTATGGCTACACCTTC	CASSPGTGGYYGYTF
once	TRBD2	TRBV18	TRBJ2-5	TGTGCCAGCTCACTCGAAACCGGGACTAGCGGCGAGACCCAGTACTTC	CASSLETGTSGETQYF
-	-	TRBV27	TRBJ2-3	TGTGCCAGCAGTACAATACAAGGGGTAGGCACAGATACGCAGTATTTT	CASSTIQGVGTDTQYF
-	TRBD1	TRBV11-2	TRBJ1-2	TGTGCCAGCAGCTTACCGACGACAGGGGAGTGGGGCTACACCTTC	CASSLPTTGEWGYTF
-	TRBD2	TRBV24-1	TRBJ2-3	TGTGCCACCAGTGACCCTGGACTAGCGGGAGCCACAGATACGCAGTATTTT	CATSDPGLAGATDTQYF
-	-	TRBV27	TRBJ1-2	TGTGCCAGCAGTACTACAGGGCATGGCTATGGCTACACCTTC	CASSTTGHGYGYTF
-	TRBD1	TRBV7-2	TRBJ1-6	TGTGCCAGTCCCCCCCCGGGGTTCAGGGGGCTATATGCTTCACCCCTCCACTTT	CASPPPGFRGLYASPLHF
-	-	TRBV7-2	TRBJ1-2	TGTGCCAGCAGCCTCCACTACGACACAGGCTCAAACTATGGCTACACCTTC	CASSLHYDTGSNYGYTF
-	-	TRBV5-4	TRBJ1-1	TGTGCCAGCAGCCTGGGAATCAGGGGAACTGAAGCTTTCTTT	CASSLGIRGTEAFF
-	TRBD1	TRBV11-2	TRBJ2-1	TGTGCCAGCACGAGGACAGGGGGGAACAATGAGCAGTTCTTC	CASTRTGGNNEQFF
-	-	TRBV27	TRBJ1-6	TGTGCCAGCAGGAGGAACCGTAGTAATTCACCCCTCCACTTT	CASRRNRSNSPLHF
few	TRBD1	TRBV6-4	TRBJ2-3	TGTGCCAGCAGTGACTCGACAGGGGGTGCAGATACGCAGTATTTT	CASSDSTGGADTQYF
-	-	TRBV21-1	TRBJ2-7	TGTGCCAGCACCAAAGGCCCACAGGGAGTAGGCTACGAGCAGTACTTC	CASTKGPQGVGYEQYF
-	-	TRBV3-1/TRBV3-2	TRBJ1-2	TGTGCCAGCAGCCAAGTAGCGAGAAGCAACTATGGCTACACCTTC	CASSQVARSNYGYTF
-	-	TRBV9	TRBJ1-2	TGTGCCAGCAGCCCTCGGGACATAAACTATGGCTACACCTTC	CASSPRDINYGYTF
-	-	TRBV21-1	TRBJ1-5	TGTGCCAGCAGCCAGAGAGACAGGGGATCCAATCAGCCCCAGCATTTT	CASSQRDRGSNQPQHF
-	-	TRBV5-4	TRBJ1-2	TGTGCCAGCAGCTTTGTGTCCGCGAACTATGGCTACACCTTC	CASSFVSANYGYTF
-	TRBD1	TRBV24-1	TRBJ1-2	TGTGCCACCAGCGACAGGGTGAGGGACTATGGCTACACCTTC	CATSDRVRDYGYTF
-	-	TRBV15	TRBJ2-5	TGTGCCACCAGCAGAGATAGAGGCGAGACCCAGTACTTC	CATSRDRGETQYF